The 7 T cell receptor beta chains below were found in one sample sequenced in a study of T cells in Graves' hyperthyroidism and ophthalmopathy (dated by TCRdb to the late 2010s). Receptor libraries were prepared by multiplex PCR. Sequenced on an Illumina HiSeq 2000. Amplification of TCR beta CDR3 regions was carried out from RNA transcripts. A first-round RT-PCR of the TCR CDR3 used the HTBI primer set with the Qiagen OneStep RT-PCR kit. Using fastp at Q25 and MiXCR, TCRdb reprocessed the public reads and kept productive beta chains. Each entry merges the rows of one CDR3 protein and shows their most common DNA and genes. The sample includes a few hundred thousand distinct CDR3 sequences, with 15% to 19% observed a single time. Around a quarter of the sample belongs to the ten largest clones. The sample comprised blood. The receptors derive from a woman aged 18 to 35 with Graves' hyperthyroidism that later progressed to Graves' ophthalmopathy.

This clonotype has just a few counts. The chain joins TRBV13 to TRBJ2-7; 9 bases match TRBD2. Unmatched junction bases numbered 7, after V lost 5 bases and J lost 5 bases. Germline V lookup: CDR1 PRHDT, CDR2 FYEKMQ (reference sequence). CDR3 length: 14 amino acids. The CDR3 bases are TGTGCCAGCAGCGTTAGCGGGAGTGACGACGAGCAGTACTTC. Translated: CASSVSGSDDEQYF.

V usage is TRBV5-1 and J usage is TRBJ2-7; 12 nucleotides line up with TRBD2. CDR3 length: 17 amino acids. Germline V gene lookup returns CDR1 SGHRS and CDR2 YFSETQ. Losses at the gene ends were 0 bases for V and 6 bases for J; bases not matched to a gene: 10. CDR3: CASSLAVTSGSGLEQYF. CDR3 coding DNA: TGCGCCAGCAGCTTGGCCGTGACTAGCGGGAGTGGGCTCGAGCAGTACTTC.

A note on this clonotype: A clone one base away is much larger, so this may be a read error. The rearrangement uses TRBV12-3 or TRBV12-4 and TRBJ2-1, with 8 bases that match TRBD2. The CDR3 extends over 13 amino acids. J gave up 8 bases and V 10 bases, and 10 bases lay outside the gene matches. The DNA of the CDR3 is TGTGCCACCCAAACCCGGGAGGGGGATGAGCAGTTCTTC. It is translated as CATQTREGDEQFF.

This clonotype was picked up many times. The V call is TRBV27, the J call TRBJ1-3; 8 bases line up with TRBD1. This CDR3 spans 15 amino acids. Germline assignment: CDR1 MNHEY and CDR2 SMNVEV (reference sequence). V lost 4 bases to trimming and J lost 4 bases; unmatched junction nucleotides: 6. The CDR3 here is CASSWTGTAGNTIYF. CDR3 coding DNA: TGTGCCAGCAGTTGGACAGGGACTGCCGGAAACACCATATATTTT.

The chain recombines TRBV4-2 with TRBJ2-1; 12 bases match TRBD2. Trimming at V came to 5 bases and at J to 7 bases, leaving 3 bases not matched to a gene. The CDR3 is made up of 14 amino acids. The germline V gene has CDR1 LGHNA and CDR2 YNFKEQ. The CDR3 sequence: CASSSSGRENEQFF. The DNA for the CDR3 is TGTGCCAGCAGCTCTAGCGGGAGGGAAAATGAGCAGTTCTTC.

This clonotype was counted ten times or more. V is TRBV20-1 and J is TRBJ1-1; possible D gene TRBD1, 6 bases. With 3 bases removed from V and 0 bases from J, the gap between germline ends came to 14 bases. CDR1 is DFQATT, CDR2 SNEGSKA, per germline (reference sequence). CDR3 length: 15 amino acids. In DNA, the CDR3 is TGCAGTGCTAGGGGACACCACCTAATGAACACTGAAGCTTTCTTT. Protein: CSARGHHLMNTEAFF.

This clonotype has at least ten counts. The chain links TRBV6-2 or TRBV6-3 to TRBJ1-5; 10 bases are a match to TRBD1. The V segment lost 4 bases and the J segment 6 bases; nucleotides outside the gene matches: 3. The CDR3 totals 14 residues. Per germline, CDR1 MNHEY and CDR2 SVGEGT. The CDR3 region is CASSLRTGGQPQHF. CDR3 DNA sequence: TGTGCCAGCAGTTTACGGACAGGGGGTCAGCCCCAGCATTTT.